The 23 T cell receptor beta chains below were found in one sample sequenced in a study of cytomegalovirus exposure and HLA in healthy donors. Both 60 Vbeta primers and 13 Jbeta primers went into the PCR. Clones were read by immunoSEQ multiplex PCR, and TCRdb kept only the in-frame ones, dropping some. The data hold some 130,000 clones, with 76% observed a single time. Material: PBMCs. These receptor sequences come from a man aged 40-49 years in good health and CMV-seronegative.

The genes are TRBV28 and TRBJ2-1; D may be TRBD2 (6 bases). Germline loops: CDR1 MDHEN, CDR2 SYDVKM. Trimming stripped 2 bases from V and 4 bases from J, with 12 bases between. This CDR3 has 15 residues. The CDR3 DNA reads TGTGCCAGCAGTTTAACGGTAGCGGAATACAATGAGCAGTTCTTC. It codes for CASSLTVAEYNEQFF.

This clone was seen more than once but under ten times. The chain has TRBV4-1 and TRBJ1-1, with 8 bases aligning to TRBD1. Germline assignment: CDR1 MGHRA and CDR2 YSYEKL. The V segment lost 4 bases and the J segment 1 base; nucleotides outside the gene matches: 5. The CDR3 has 15 residues. The CDR3 sequence is CASSRATGENTEAFF. The CDR3 DNA is TGCGCCAGCAGCCGCGCGACAGGGGAGAACACTGAAGCTTTCTTT.

This clone was counted only a few times. The genes are TRBV11-3 and TRBJ1-4; 8 positions match TRBD1. This CDR3 comprises 15 residues. CDR1 SGHNT and CDR2 YENEEA come from the germline V gene. With V trimmed by 5 bases and J by 7 bases, 9 bases remained unmatched. In DNA form, the CDR3 reads TGTGCCAGCAGCGCACCTGGGACAGGAGGTGAAAAACTGTTTTTT. Translated: CASSAPGTGGEKLFF.

J is TRBJ2-2 and V is TRBV30, with 7 bases lining up with TRBD1. The CDR3 has 14 residues. Trimming at V came to 0 bases and at J to 4 bases, leaving 2 bases not matched to a gene. The V gene's germline CDR1 is GTSNPN and CDR2 SVGIG (reference sequence). The CDR3 DNA sequence: TGTGCCTGGAGTGTTGGGACAGCCACCGGGGAGCTGTTTTTT. Protein sequence: CAWSVGTATGELFF.

This clone was detected a few times. CDR3 in DNA: TGTGCCAGCAGTTACGATGGGACAGCCACTGAAGCTTTCTTT. This codes for CASSYDGTATEAFF. The chain is built from TRBV6-5 and TRBJ1-1; 7 nucleotides align to TRBD1. The germline V gene encodes CDR1 MNHEY and CDR2 SVGAGI. V gave up 2 bases and J gave up 4 bases; unmatched junction bases: 4. This CDR3 contains 14 residues.

CDR3 bases: TGTGCCAGTAGTATTAGGGACCGGGACAGGGACCACGAGCAGTACTTC. This sequence encodes CASSIRDRDRDHEQYF. This chain uses TRBV19 with TRBJ2-7; TRBD1 matches at 9 bases. Trimming cost V 3 bases and J 5 bases; bases outside gene matches: 11. The CDR3 loop spans 16 amino acids. Germline values: CDR1 LNHDA, CDR2 SQIVND (reference sequence).

CDR3 region: CASSVGEDQYF. CDR3 sequence (DNA): TGTGCCAGCAGTGTGGGAGAGGACCAGTACTTC. V is TRBV2 and J is TRBJ2-5; TRBD2 is a possible D gene (5 bases). The CDR3 has 11 amino acids. The ends were cut back, 4 bases at V and 10 bases at J, with 10 bases in the middle. The germline gives CDR1 SNHLY, CDR2 FYNNEI.

The V gene is TRBV12-5, the J gene TRBJ2-2; 12 bases fit TRBD2. CDR1 and CDR2 (germline): LGHNT, FRNRAP. J gave up 8 bases and V 7 bases, and 5 bases lay outside the gene matches. CDR3 length: 14 residues. CDR3 nucleotide sequence: TGTGCTAGTGACACCGGACTAGCGGGAGGGGAGCTGTTTTTT. Residues: CASDTGLAGGELFF.

The chain recombines TRBV29-1 with TRBJ1-1, with 8 bases aligning to TRBD1. CDR3 length: 14 amino acids. Germline V CDR1 and CDR2: SQVTM, ANQGSEA. V shed 7 bases, J shed 1 base, and the junction held 8 bases outside the gene matches. CDR3 coding DNA: TGCAGCGCTTACCCGGACAGGGAGAACACTGAAGCTTTCTTT. This encodes CSAYPDRENTEAFF.

The V gene is TRBV4-2, the J gene TRBJ2-7, with TRBD2 matching over 9 bases. CDR1 and CDR2 (germline): LGHNA, YNFKEQ. The CDR3 is 15 residues long. Trimming cost V 4 bases and J 4 bases; bases outside gene matches: 8. DNA for the CDR3: TGTGCCAGCAGCCCAACGGGACTAGCTGTGTACGAGCAGTACTTC. It yields the protein CASSPTGLAVYEQYF.

The V call is TRBV10-3, the J call TRBJ2-3, with 13 nucleotides matching TRBD2. The CDR3 length is 15 residues. The J segment lost 5 bases and the V segment lost 11 bases, leaving 10 bases of the junction unmatched. Germline-derived CDR1 and CDR2 are ENHRY and SYGVKD. CDR3 bases: TGTGCCGCCAGGACTAGCGGGGGAATTGGAGATACGCAGTATTTT. Its translation is CAARTSGGIGDTQYF.

This clone was observed a handful of times. This chain uses TRBV11-2 with TRBJ2-3; a possible D gene is TRBD1 (6 bases). The CDR3 is 14 amino acids. Germline V gene data show CDR1 as SGHAT and CDR2 as FQNNGV. Deletions cut 2 bases from V and 7 bases from J, with 13 bases between. The DNA of the CDR3 is TGTGCCAGCAGCTTAACGACAGGCTTGAATACGCAGTATTTT. It specifies CASSLTTGLNTQYF.

This chain connects TRBV5-1 to TRBJ2-3, with TRBD2 matching 12 bases. Germline V gene sequence: CDR1 SGHRS, CDR2 YFSETQ. The CDR3 spans 16 residues. With V trimmed by 3 bases and J by 4 bases, 6 bases remained unmatched. CDR3 in amino acids: CASSSAGLAGPDTQYF. The CDR3 DNA is TGCGCCAGCAGCTCGGCAGGACTAGCGGGACCAGATACGCAGTATTTT.

This chain uses TRBV30 with TRBJ2-7, with 8 nucleotides matching TRBD1. V lost 2 bases, J lost 4 bases, and 7 bases stayed unmatched. Germline CDR1 GTSNPN, CDR2 SVGIG (reference sequence). The length of the CDR3 is 14 residues. CDR3 sequence reads: CAWSKGQGAYEQYF. CDR3 DNA: TGTGCCTGGAGTAAGGGGCAGGGGGCTTACGAGCAGTACTTC. Using reference TRBV30 and TRBJ2-7 for the parts outside the CDR3, the full variable domain is SQTIHQWPATLVQPVGSPLSLECTVEGTSNPNLYWYRQAAGRGLQLLFYSVGIGQISSEVPQNLSASRPQDRQFILSSKKLLLSDSGFYLCAWSKGQGAYEQYFGPGTRLTVT.

The chain recombines TRBV29-1 with TRBJ2-1; 10 bases agree with TRBD2. Per germline, CDR1 SQVTM and CDR2 ANQGSEA. The CDR3 sequence is 13 residues long. V trimming: 6 bases; J trimming: 7 bases; junction bases outside the gene matches: 6. The CDR3 spells CSVSSGSENEQFF. The CDR3 bases are TGCAGCGTCTCTAGCGGGAGTGAGAATGAGCAGTTCTTC.

This clone was observed a few times. This chain links TRBV15 with TRBJ2-1; 9 bases fit TRBD2. With 1 base clipped from V and 2 bases from J, the junction kept 6 bases outside the gene matches. In germline, CDR1 is LNHNV, CDR2 YYDKDF (reference sequence). The length of the CDR3 is 17 residues. In DNA, the CDR3 is TGTGCCACCAGCAGAGGACTAGCGGCGTCGGCCTACAATGAGCAGTTCTTC. The encoded protein is CATSRGLAASAYNEQFF. Full variable domain (rest looked up from reference TRBV15 and TRBJ2-1): DAMVIQNPRYQVTQFGKPVTLSCSQTLNHNVMYWYQQKSSQAPKLLFHYYDKDFNNEADTPDNFQSRRPNTSFCFLDIRSPGLGDTAMYLCATSRGLAASAYNEQFFGPGTRLTVL.

CDR3 nucleotides: TGCGCCAGCAGCTTGGAAAGCGGGGGGGCCACCCGAGGGGAGACCCAGTACTTC. Protein: CASSLESGGATRGETQYF. V is TRBV5-1 and J is TRBJ2-5, with 10 positions matching TRBD2. The CDR3 is 18 amino acids. Per germline, CDR1 SGHRS and CDR2 YFSETQ. V shed 0 bases, J shed 5 bases, and the junction held 13 bases outside the gene matches.

The gene calls are TRBV9 and TRBJ2-5; D gene ambiguous. Germline CDR1 reads SGDLS; CDR2 reads YYNGEE. Trimming shortened V by 2 bases and J by 0 bases, and 5 bases separated the two germline ends. CDR3 length: 13 residues. In DNA form, the CDR3 reads TGTGCCAGCAGCGTTCACAACCAAGAGACCCAGTACTTC. It is translated as CASSVHNQETQYF.

The rearrangement uses TRBV30 and TRBJ2-5, with TRBD1 matching 7 bases. V was clipped by 2 bases and J by 3 bases; unmatched bases: 6. The CDR3 totals 14 residues. Germline V gene sequence: CDR1 GTSNPN, CDR2 SVGIG (reference sequence). This chain's CDR3 is CAWSRTGTEETQYF. As DNA, the CDR3 is TGTGCCTGGAGTAGAACCGGGACAGAAGAGACCCAGTACTTC. The whole variable domain, remainder taken from reference TRBV30 and TRBJ2-5, is SQTIHQWPATLVQPVGSPLSLECTVEGTSNPNLYWYRQAAGRGLQLLFYSVGIGQISSEVPQNLSASRPQDRQFILSSKKLLLSDSGFYLCAWSRTGTEETQYFGPGTRLLVL.

This rearrangement joins TRBV5-1 to TRBJ1-1, with 10 nucleotides matching TRBD1. The junction had 2 bases not matched to a gene; V was cut back by 0 bases and J by 3 bases. CDR3 length equals 15 residues. Germline values: CDR1 SGHRS, CDR2 YFSETQ. This CDR3 is CASSLVGQGYTEAFF. The CDR3 nucleotides read TGCGCCAGCAGCTTGGTGGGACAGGGGTACACTGAAGCTTTCTTT.

The rearrangement uses TRBV18 and TRBJ1-4; a weak D match, TRBD1 (6 bases). CDR3 size: 16 residues. V was shortened by 5 bases and J by 3 bases, with 16 bases between the two germline ends. The germline V gene has CDR1 KGHSH and CDR2 LQKENI. The CDR3 nucleotides are TGTGCCAGCTCATCACGTACAGGGTTGGCTAATGAAAAACTGTTTTTT. Protein: CASSSRTGLANEKLFF. The whole variable domain, remainder taken from reference TRBV18 and TRBJ1-4, is NAGVMQNPRHLVRRRGQEARLRCSPMKGHSHVYWYRQLPEEGLKFMVYLQKENIIDESGMPKERFSAEFPKEGPSILRIQQVVRGDSAAYFCASSSRTGLANEKLFFGSGTQLSVL.

The chain combines TRBV7-9 with TRBJ1-1, with 9 bases fitting TRBD1. V trimming: 5 bases; J trimming: 3 bases; junction bases outside the gene matches: 10. Germline V gene lookup returns CDR1 SEHNR and CDR2 FQNEAQ (reference sequence). The CDR3 is 16 residues long. The CDR3 DNA is TGTGCCAGCAGCGACTACAGGGGGCATGGGGACACTGAAGCTTTCTTT. Protein sequence: CASSDYRGHGDTEAFF.

V and J are TRBV2 and TRBJ1-5, with D tentatively TRBD1 (5 bases). The V and J ends lost 6 bases and 1 base respectively, with 10 bases between them. This CDR3 has 14 residues. Germline V lookup: CDR1 SNHLY, CDR2 FYNNEI. The CDR3: CASSRVGSNQPQHF. In DNA, the CDR3 is TGTGCCAGCAGCAGGGTGGGGAGCAATCAGCCCCAGCATTTT.